This TCR beta chain was identified in a study of cytomegalovirus exposure and HLA in healthy donors. General study findings and limits: A few CMV-associated chains were confirmed in vitro to be specific for CMV antigens.

Primers: 60 Vbeta forward and 13 Jbeta reverse. Here immunoSEQ multiplex PCR was the method, and the copy in TCRdb shows in-frame clones only, minus some. The repertoire holds 140,000 to 150,000 clones, approximately 72% seen once, with around 6.3% in the top ten. For this clone: The antigen remains unidentified.

Germline-derived CDR1 and CDR2 are MNHNS and SASEGT. V shed 3 bases and J shed 0 bases, with 17 bases lying between them. CDR3 length equals 18 residues. The sequencing sample was made of PBMCs. The chain couples TRBV6-1 to TRBJ2-2, with TRBD2 as a possible D gene (6 bases). The source of this sequence is a woman aged 60 to 75 in good health and CMV-seronegative. CDR3 coding DNA: TGTGCCAGCAGTGACACCCCCCCGGGACTGGCGAACACCGGGGAGCTGTTTTTT. This translates into CASSDTPPGLANTGELFF.